The 24 T cell receptor beta chains below come from one sample, sequenced in a study of blood T cell repertoires in COVID-19. The repertoire was sequenced with immunoSEQ multiplex PCR; TCRdb's copy has only in-frame clones and lacks some. This sample has about 300,000 clones; around 88% occur once, and the top ten carry 1.6%. The sequenced sample was peripheral blood. Receptor source: a woman between 50 and 59 years old with acute or convalescent COVID-19.

The chain uses TRBV24-1 and TRBJ1-5; 8 bases map to TRBD1. The CDR3 is 13 amino acids. Per the germline V gene, CDR1 is KGHDR and CDR2 is SFDVKD. With V trimmed by 6 bases and J by 7 bases, 4 bases remained unmatched. This chain's CDR3 is CATSTGGSQPQHF. The CDR3 nucleotides read TGTGCCACCAGTACAGGGGGAAGCCAGCCCCAGCATTTT.

The chain is built from TRBV6-6 and TRBJ2-2; TRBD2 might be the D (5 bases). This CDR3 is 16 amino acids long. Per the germline V gene, CDR1 is MNHNY and CDR2 is SVGAGI (reference sequence). The V end lost 5 bases, the J end lost 0 bases, and 13 bases lay between the germline ends. CDR3 sequence reads: CASSLFEGPNTGELFF. The DNA of the CDR3 is TGTGCCAGCAGTCTCTTCGAGGGCCCGAACACCGGGGAGCTGTTTTTT.

This clone was recorded a few times. The rearrangement joins TRBV5-1 to TRBJ2-2; D is undetermined. Germline CDR1 is SGHRS and CDR2 is YFSETQ. CDR3 size: 14 residues. V was clipped by 4 bases and J by 6 bases, with 13 bases between them. DNA of the CDR3: TGCGCCAGCAGCCTAACCGGGTCCCCCGGGGAGCTGTTTTTT. This gives the protein CASSLTGSPGELFF. Full variable domain (outside the CDR3, taken from reference TRBV5-1 and TRBJ2-2): KAGVTQTPRYLIKTRGQQVTLSCSPISGHRSVSWYQQTPGQGLQFLFEYFSETQRNKGNFPGRFSGRQFSNSRSEMNVSTLELGDSALYLCASSLTGSPGELFFGEGSRLTVL.

This chain links TRBV5-4 with TRBJ1-6; D might be TRBD1 (6 bases). The germline gives CDR1 SGHNT, CDR2 YYREEE (reference sequence). Trimming left V 1 base short and J 9 bases short, with 14 bases between. This CDR3 comprises 15 residues. CDR3 DNA: TGTGCCAGCAGCTTGCTATCGGGGGGCGGTTCACCCCTCCACTTT. Amino acid sequence: CASSLLSGGGSPLHF.

V gene TRBV28 combines with J gene TRBJ2-5, with D possibly TRBD2 on 5 matching bases. V was cut by 6 bases and J by 10 bases, with 12 bases left in between. CDR3 length equals 11 residues. Germline V gives CDR1 MDHEN, CDR2 SYDVKM. CDR3 sequence: CASRDPGNQYF. CDR3 sequence (DNA): TGTGCCAGCAGGGATCCGGGGAACCAGTACTTC.

This rearrangement joins TRBV7-9 to TRBJ1-1; D is unresolved. The V and J ends lost 1 base and 5 bases respectively, with 26 bases between them. Looked up from germline, CDR1 is SEHNR and CDR2 is FQNEAQ (reference sequence). This CDR3 comprises 19 residues. CDR3 sequence (DNA): TGTGCCAGCAGCTTAGGGGTAGAATTGTCGGAGAAGAGTTGGACTGAAGCTTTCTTT. Protein: CASSLGVELSEKSWTEAFF.

This chain uses TRBV2 with TRBJ1-4, with D possibly being TRBD1 (5 bases). With 2 bases removed from V and 3 bases from J, the gap between germline ends came to 7 bases. The CDR3 is made up of 14 amino acids. CDR1 and CDR2 (germline): SNHLY, FYNNEI. The CDR3, as DNA: TGTGCCAGCAGTGAATGGGGGGCTAATGAAAAACTGTTTTTT. Its protein is CASSEWGANEKLFF.

The chain couples TRBV7-8 to TRBJ2-1, with D maybe TRBD2 (6 bases). V lost 2 bases and J lost 6, with 14 bases in between. In germline, CDR1 is SGHVS, CDR2 FQNEAQ. The CDR3 has 15 amino acids. The CDR3 DNA reads TGTGCCAGCAGCTTATATCGGGGGAGTACCAATGAGCAGTTCTTC. As protein: CASSLYRGSTNEQFF. The whole variable domain, remainder taken from reference TRBV7-8 and TRBJ2-1, is GAGVSQSPRYKVAKRGQDVALRCDPISGHVSLFWYQQALGQGPEFLTYFQNEAQLDKSGLPSDRFFAERPEGSVSTLKIQRTQQEDSAVYLCASSLYRGSTNEQFFGPGTRLTVL.

CDR3 sequence reads: CAFARLYNEQFF. CDR3 in DNA: TGTGCCTTTGCGCGACTATACAATGAGCAGTTCTTC. This chain joins TRBV30 and TRBJ2-1, with a weak D call TRBD2 (5 bases). The CDR3 sequence is 12 residues long. CDR1 is GTSNPN, CDR2 SVGIG, per germline (reference sequence). V lost 7 bases and J lost 4, with 11 bases in between.

The chain recombines TRBV27 with TRBJ1-6, with a tentative D call TRBD1 (5 bases). V was pared by 2 bases and J by 5 bases, with 7 bases between. The CDR3 runs 14 residues. CDR1 MNHEY and CDR2 SMNVEV come from the germline V gene (reference sequence). CDR3 loop: CASSLRGDNSPLHF. CDR3 nucleotide sequence: TGTGCCAGCAGTTTAAGGGGCGATAATTCACCCCTCCACTTT.

The CDR3 here is CAISESGQGWDEQFF. CDR3 in DNA: TGTGCCATCAGTGAGTCGGGACAGGGCTGGGATGAGCAGTTCTTC. V is TRBV10-3 and J is TRBJ2-1, with 9 bases matching TRBD1. Germline values: CDR1 ENHRY, CDR2 SYGVKD. This CDR3 has 15 amino acids. The V and J ends lost 0 bases and 8 bases, in that order; junction bases with no gene match: 5.

The gene calls are TRBV11-3 and TRBJ2-1; 14 positions match TRBD2. V gave up 4 bases and J gave up 9 bases; unmatched junction bases: 8. Per germline, CDR1 SGHNT and CDR2 YENEEA. This CDR3 has 16 residues. The chain's CDR3 is CASSSTGTSGSGEQFF. CDR3 DNA sequence: TGTGCCAGCAGCTCGACCGGGACTAGCGGGAGTGGTGAGCAGTTCTTC.

The gene calls are TRBV27 and TRBJ2-7; the match to TRBD1 covers 7 bases. Germline V gene lookup returns CDR1 MNHEY and CDR2 SMNVEV (reference sequence). CDR3 length equals 14 residues. Germline trimming cut 4 bases from V and 0 bases from J; bases unmatched to any gene: 3. CDR3 sequence: CASSSRQGSYEQYF. The CDR3 coding sequence is TGTGCCAGCAGTTCCCGACAGGGCTCCTACGAGCAGTACTTC.

The rearrangement joins TRBV28 to TRBJ1-2, with a weak D call TRBD1 (6 bases). The CDR3 covers 14 residues. V was cut by 1 base and J by 3 bases, with 9 bases left in between. CDR1 and CDR2 from the germline V gene are MDHEN and SYDVKM. The CDR3 bases are TGTGCCAGCAGTTTATCTGGGGGCTACTATGGCTACACCTTC. It specifies CASSLSGGYYGYTF.

V gene TRBV24-1 combines with J gene TRBJ2-1, with 7 bases matching TRBD2. The CDR3 loop spans 16 amino acids. V shed 5 bases, J shed 4 bases, and the junction held 10 bases outside the gene matches. Germline CDR1 KGHDR, CDR2 SFDVKD. The CDR3 sequence: CATSGSWEGKYNEQFF. DNA of the CDR3: TGTGCCACCAGTGGATCTTGGGAGGGTAAATACAATGAGCAGTTCTTC.

The CDR3 coding sequence is TGCGCCAGCAGCGAACAGGGTTATAGCAATCAGCCCCAGCATTTT. Translated: CASSEQGYSNQPQHF. This chain uses TRBV5-1 with TRBJ1-5, with D perhaps TRBD1 (6 bases). V was shortened by 4 bases and J by 0 bases, with 11 bases between the two germline ends. The CDR3 loop spans 15 amino acids. Germline V gives CDR1 SGHRS, CDR2 YFSETQ.

The gene calls are TRBV28 and TRBJ1-5, with a possible D match to TRBD1 (5 bases). The CDR3 is 15 residues long. Per the germline V gene, CDR1 is MDHEN and CDR2 is SYDVKM. The V gene lost 4 bases and the J gene lost 6 bases, with 16 bases spanning the gap. The chain's CDR3 is CASSSEPLQGQPQHF. The CDR3 DNA sequence: TGTGCCAGCAGTTCCGAACCTCTCCAGGGTCAGCCCCAGCATTTT.

The J gene is TRBJ2-5, the V gene TRBV2, with D maybe TRBD2 (7 bases). The CDR3 sequence is 15 residues long. Germline V CDR1 and CDR2: SNHLY, FYNNEI. Trimming left V 0 bases short and J 5 bases short, with 13 bases between. CDR3 residues: CASSEARGRDETQYF. CDR3 DNA: TGTGCCAGCAGTGAAGCAAGGGGGAGGGATGAGACCCAGTACTTC.

J is TRBJ1-6 and V is TRBV6-5; 8 nucleotides match TRBD1. The V and J ends lost 8 bases and 10 bases, in that order; junction bases with no gene match: 13. The CDR3 covers 15 residues. From germline, CDR1 is MNHEY and CDR2 SVGAGI. For the CDR3, the DNA is TGTGCCAGCGAAGATGACAGGGGATATGAATCACCCCTCCACTTT. Encoded protein: CASEDDRGYESPLHF.

This clone was found once. In nucleotides, the CDR3 is TGCAGCGTTTTAGCCTGGCAGCAAGAGACCCAGTACTTC. It specifies CSVLAWQQETQYF. The chain carries TRBV29-1 and TRBJ2-5; no definite D call. Per germline, CDR1 SQVTM and CDR2 ANQGSEA. CDR3 size: 13 residues. V was cut by 5 bases and J by 2 bases, with 12 bases left in between.

This chain joins TRBV25-1 and TRBJ1-2; D gene ambiguous. V lost 6 bases, J lost 4 bases, and 6 bases lay in between. This CDR3 has 11 amino acids. Looked up from germline, CDR1 is MGHDK and CDR2 is SYGVNS. The CDR3 DNA reads as TGTGCCAGCAGCCCAGGCTATGGCTACACCTTC. Residues: CASSPGYGYTF.

The chain has TRBV6-2 or TRBV6-3 and TRBJ2-2, with D possibly TRBD1 on 6 matching bases. Trimming took 2 bases from V and 6 from J, leaving 19 bases between them. The CDR3 sequence is 17 residues long. The germline V gene encodes CDR1 MNHEY and CDR2 SVGEGT. The DNA for the CDR3 is TGTGCCAGCAGTTACCCCCTGAGGGACACCGCGGCCGGGGAGCTGTTTTTT. It encodes CASSYPLRDTAAGELFF.

V and J are TRBV29-1 and TRBJ1-1; 7 bases agree with TRBD1. V lost 7 bases to trimming and J lost 5 bases; unmatched junction nucleotides: 10. The CDR3 extends over 13 amino acids. The germline gives CDR1 SQVTM, CDR2 ANQGSEA. CDR3 amino acids: CSALDRIWTEAFF. CDR3 in DNA: TGCAGCGCCCTGGACAGGATTTGGACTGAAGCTTTCTTT. Full variable domain (missing parts from reference TRBV29-1 and TRBJ1-1): SAVISQKPSRDICQRGTSLTIQCQVDSQVTMMFWYRQQPGQSLTLIATANQGSEATYESGFVIDKFPISRPNLTFSTLTVSNMSPEDSSIYLCSALDRIWTEAFFGQGTRLTVV.

The chain recombines TRBV9 with TRBJ1-1; 8 positions match TRBD1. From germline, CDR1 is SGDLS and CDR2 YYNGEE. This CDR3 spans 14 amino acids. V lost 3 bases to trimming and J lost 1 base; unmatched junction nucleotides: 2. The CDR3 bases are TGTGCCAGCAGCGATGGACAGGGGAACACTGAAGCTTTCTTT. This encodes CASSDGQGNTEAFF.